The clone carrying this TCR beta chain has ten or more counts. The CDR3 is 13 residues long. The V and J ends lost 7 bases and 8 bases, in that order; junction bases with no gene match: 10. In germline, CDR1 is MNHNS, CDR2 SASEGT. The entry originates in a study of T cells in Graves' hyperthyroidism and ophthalmopathy. TCR beta CDR3 regions were amplified from RNA. Using the HTBI primer set, a first-round RT-PCR was run on the TCR CDR3. TCRdb independently ran MiXCR on the multiplex PCR reads; one entry per CDR3 protein. The sample includes around 390,000 distinct CDR3 sequences, about 14% of them seen just once.

The sample was blood. This clonotype was sampled from a woman in her twenties or thirties with Graves' ophthalmopathy. The chain combines TRBV6-1 with TRBJ1-1, with 7 bases aligning to TRBD1. The CDR3 DNA follows: TGTGCCAGCAAAAGGAACAGGGGATGGGAAGCTTTCTTT. It encodes CASKRNRGWEAFF.